This T cell receptor beta chain was recovered during a study of regulatory T cells in long-lasting Graves disease (dated by TCRdb to the early 2020s). Describing the broader study: Patients with newly diagnosed Graves' disease had been on antithyroid drugs for under 3 months. Peripheral blood TCR sequencing and RNA sequencing compared persistent Graves' disease patients with newly diagnosed Graves' disease patients. The study took place in China and was registered as a clinical trial. A total of about 35 samples underwent TCR sequencing: about 13 from persistent and roughly 20 from newly diagnosed Graves' disease patients. Beyond this particular receptor, the publication reports: Compared with newly diagnosed patients, patients with persistent Graves' disease had lower TCR Shannon entropy and fewer highly expanded clones, which suggests clonal expansion. Sequencing and analysis were restricted to the TCR beta chain. Because the primary lesion, thyroid tissue, could not be accessed, the study looked at peripheral blood alone. Preferential use of TRBV28, TRBJ1-2 and TRBJ2-5 was observed in persistent disease, whereas TRBV20-1 and TRBJ2-1 were favored in newly diagnosed disease. A larger number of public clonotypes was shared among persistent patients (fewer than 3,000) than among newly diagnosed patients (roughly 1,000). The authors noted that the small sample size was a limitation that may lower accuracy.

The sample holds a few counts of this clonotype. Its cognate antigen has yet to be identified. No base qualities exist here, and no much larger clone lies one base off it. The time point label corresponds to: newly diagnosed GD, antithyroid drugs for less than 3 months. For both TCR sequencing and RNA sequencing, RNA was extracted from PBMCs using TRIzol. The diagnosis of Graves' disease followed American Thyroid Association guidelines. Patients for the study were recruited at an endocrinology department in Xi'an, China. Each patient gave 7.5 to 10 milliliters of peripheral blood, collected in an EDTA anticoagulant tube. Ficoll Paque Plus density gradient separation was used to isolate PBMCs, and no further T cell sorting was done. An Agilent 2100 Bioanalyzer and agarose gel were used to check RNA quality, while a NanoDrop 2000 measured RNA concentration. The library was produced with multiplex PCR. Sequencing took place on an Illumina HiSeq 4000. TCR beta libraries were built with iRepertoire HTBI primers and Arm-PCR amplification of CDR3 regions. Before sequencing, the PCR products went through gel purification. Per the authors' processing: Gene usage analysis of CDR3 amino acid clonotypes relied on the roughly 60 TRBV and 14 TRBJ segments identified across samples. COPE and FqMerger were used to merge filtered high-quality paired reads into contigs. BLAST was used to align contigs to the IMGT TRBV, TRBD and TRBJ reference genes, and CDR3 was defined following IMGT. Highly expanded clones were defined as clonotypes with a frequency above 0.1%. Repertoire diversity was measured by Shannon entropy, and V-J evenness by the Gini coefficient. A clonotype found in more than one individual was treated as public. The public reads were reanalyzed by TCRdb: fastp trimming at Q25, MiXCR alignment, in-frame beta chains only. Under each unique CDR3 protein, matching rows form one entry showing the most common genes and DNA. TCRdb's processing, not the authors' own work, is the source of the V and J calls. This sample lists about 430,000 distinct CDR3 sequences; approximately 16% were detected once. In total, the top ten clones hold approximately 7.8% of the sample.

CDR1 and CDR2 (PRHDT, FYEKMQ) derive from the germline V gene (reference sequence). The CDR3 holds 15 amino acids from the cysteine to the phenylalanine. The sequence is cut down to CDR3 DNA, 45 bases in frame from base 1. Germline trimming: 4 bases from V, 6 bases from J; junction bases outside gene matches: 5. The sample also formed part of further work on T cells in Graves' hyperthyroidism and ophthalmopathy. The second paper states: Graves' hyperthyroidism was defined as stable when no progression to ophthalmopathy occurred over 18 months of follow-up. Hyperthyroidism patients were newly diagnosed, with disease duration under 2 months, and aged 18 to 65 years. Exclusion was applied to patients with uncontrolled infections, other autoimmune diseases, pregnancy or lactation. Diagnoses were based on clinical symptoms, serum thyroxine and TRAb, thyroid ultrasound and orbital computed tomography. The first round of RT-PCR for the TCR CDR3 was performed with the HTBI primer set and the Qiagen OneStep RT-PCR kit. Most expanded thyroid clonotypes (frequency above 0.001) were also found in blood, which suggests that blood repertoires may mirror thyroid immune responses. A model built on a 13 V-J signature distinguished ophthalmopathy from stable hyperthyroidism, reaching approximately 89% sensitivity and 81.08% specificity in cross-validation and 80%/75% in testing. In validation, the model predicted progression to ophthalmopathy a median of 6.5 months before onset, with 70% to 71% sensitivity and 72.22% specificity. A discovery cohort of about a hundred patients, about 40 with Graves' ophthalmopathy and under 60 with stable Graves' hyperthyroidism, was used to find distinguishing TCR V-J signatures. Prospective prediction of ophthalmopathy was tested in an independent validation cohort consisting of roughly 20 hyperthyroidism patients and some 17 patients who later progressed to ophthalmopathy. The roughly 91 discovery patients were randomly divided into training and test sets at a 7:3 ratio. In about 6 Graves' hyperthyroidism patients, the study also compared T-cell repertoires from thyroid tissue with T-cell repertoires from blood. After sampling, hyperthyroidism patients received methimazole starting at 30 mg daily, and ophthalmopathy patients received high-dose intravenous methylprednisolone. A second multiplex PCR round built the libraries, followed by size selection and purification. Paired-end sequencing of the libraries was performed with 100 bp reads on an Illumina HiSeq2000. SOAPnuke was used to process the raw data, throwing out any read that contained adapters or uncalled bases, had a mean Phred below 15, or lacked an exact constant-primer or identifier match. High-quality paired reads were merged with COPE v1.2.5, and unique nucleotide sequences were defined as clonotypes. Clonotypes were aligned to IMGT TRBV, TRBD and TRBJ reference segments using MiTCR v1.1. Only V-J combinations with frequency above 0.0001, covering 99% to 99.2% of repertoires, were analysed. The TCS score was defined as the ratio of F50 (clonal expansion) to E x V (chaos), calculated using BLOSUM62-based TCRdist between CDR3 peptides within each V-J. Welch's t-statistics and random forest reduced fewer than 550 V-J features to 13, which were used in a naive Bayes classifier (R e1071). No statistical method was used to set the sample size in advance, and investigators knew the group allocation. According to the paper, TCR Vbeta CDR3 sequencing was carried out on around 140 peripheral blood samples, which came from approximately 41 ophthalmopathy, approximately 78 hyperthyroidism and about 17 progressor patients.

The sequence was obtained from a woman between 40 and 50 years old with Graves disease. Donor details come from another sample of the same person, matched by shared clones. The chain is encoded by TRBV13 joined to TRBJ1-5; TRBD1 fits 11 bases in the junction. The sample consisted of peripheral blood mononuclear cells (PBMCs), taken at new diagnosis, from a patient treated with antithyroid drugs. The base sequence is TGTGCCAGCAGCTCCGGACAGGGGGCCTCTCAGCCCCAGCATTTT. Its product reads: CASSSGQGASQPQHF.